This TCR beta chain was recovered during a study of cytomegalovirus exposure and HLA in healthy donors. Germline CDR1 is MGHDK and CDR2 is SYGVNS. The CDR3 runs 15 residues. V shed 4 bases, J shed 8 bases, and the junction held 9 bases outside the gene matches. Both 60 Vbeta primers and 13 Jbeta primers went into the PCR. Clones were read by immunoSEQ multiplex PCR, and TCRdb kept only the in-frame ones, dropping some. The sample includes hundreds of thousands of clones, about 80% of them seen just once. The receptor comes from a male donor in good health and CMV-seronegative. The rearrangement uses TRBV25-1 and TRBJ2-1; TRBD2 aligns across 9 bases. Source material: PBMCs. In nucleotides, the CDR3 is TGTGCCAGCAGTGCCCTTGGCGGGGGGGTGGATGAGCAGTTCTTC. This sequence encodes CASSALGGGVDEQFF.